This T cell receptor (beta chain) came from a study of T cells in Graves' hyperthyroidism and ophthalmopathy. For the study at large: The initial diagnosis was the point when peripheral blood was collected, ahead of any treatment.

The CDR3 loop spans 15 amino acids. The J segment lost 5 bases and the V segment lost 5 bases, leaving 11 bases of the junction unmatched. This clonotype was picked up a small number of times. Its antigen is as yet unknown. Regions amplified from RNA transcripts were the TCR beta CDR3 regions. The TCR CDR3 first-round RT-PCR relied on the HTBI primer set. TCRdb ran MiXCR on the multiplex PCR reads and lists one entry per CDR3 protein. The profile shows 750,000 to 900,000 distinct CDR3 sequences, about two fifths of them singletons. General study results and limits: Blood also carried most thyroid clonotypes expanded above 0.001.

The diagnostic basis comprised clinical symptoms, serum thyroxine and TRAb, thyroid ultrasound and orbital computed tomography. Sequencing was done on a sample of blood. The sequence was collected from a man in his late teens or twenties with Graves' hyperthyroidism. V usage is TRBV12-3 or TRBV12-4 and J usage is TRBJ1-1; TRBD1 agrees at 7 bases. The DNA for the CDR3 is TGTGCCAGCAGTGGAACGAACAGGGGAGCGACTGAAGCTTTCTTT. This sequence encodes CASSGTNRGATEAFF.